The 6 T cell receptor beta chains below come from one sample, sequenced in a study of PD-1 blockade in mismatch repair-deficient tumors. The table came from immunoSEQ multiplex PCR; TCRdb's copy has only in-frame clones and leaves some out. The sample lists 85,000 to 130,000 clones; over 65% were seen once. The sequenced sample was peripheral blood, obtained approximately 35 weeks after starting pembrolizumab. The receptors derive from an adult with mismatch repair-deficient cancer.

The CDR3: CASSLAGGAYNEQFF. For the CDR3, the DNA is TGTGCCAGCAGCTTAGCGGGAGGCGCCTACAATGAGCAGTTCTTC. This rearrangement joins TRBV7-6 to TRBJ2-1; tentative D call: TRBD2 (6 bases). This CDR3 is built from 15 residues. The V and J ends lost 0 bases and 2 bases respectively, with 8 bases between them. Germline CDR1 is SGHVS and CDR2 is FNYEAQ.

As to this clone: Sequence at one end of the junction differs from germline and may be a read error. V usage is TRBV7-7 and J usage is TRBJ2-7; D may be TRBD1 (6 bases). Germline V lookup: CDR1 SSHAT, CDR2 FNYEAQ (reference sequence). This CDR3 region has 13 residues. CDR3 protein: CASSPDRLHEQYF. In DNA, the CDR3 is TGTGCTAGCAGCCCCGACAGGCTCCACGAGCAGTACTTC.

J is TRBJ2-1 and V is TRBV4-1; D is ambiguous. The V end was cut by 0 bases, the J end by 0 bases, with 12 bases between. From germline, CDR1 is MGHRA and CDR2 YSYEKL. The CDR3 covers 17 residues. The CDR3 region has the DNA TGCGCCAGCAGCCAAGAAAACTACTTGAGCTCCTACAATGAGCAGTTCTTC. It translates to CASSQENYLSSYNEQFF.

The V and J genes are TRBV15 and TRBJ2-2; D call uncertain. Germline-derived CDR1 and CDR2 are LNHNV and YYDKDF (reference sequence). CDR3 length equals 15 residues. V lost 0 bases and J 8 bases, leaving 13 bases between the germline ends. The CDR3 is CATSRDVHEEGELFF. The CDR3 coding sequence is TGTGCCACCAGCAGAGATGTACACGAGGAGGGGGAGCTGTTTTTT.

V gene TRBV7-8 combines with J gene TRBJ2-2; 11 positions agree with TRBD2. The germline V gene has CDR1 SGHVS and CDR2 FQNEAQ. The CDR3 is 16 residues long. The J segment lost 4 bases and the V segment lost 2 bases, leaving 3 bases of the junction unmatched. CDR3 amino acids: CASSLRLAGGTGELFF. CDR3 nucleotides: TGTGCCAGCAGCTTAAGGCTAGCGGGGGGCACCGGGGAGCTGTTTTTT.

CDR3 DNA: TGCGCCAGCAGTCAAATAGCAGGGGGATCCGAAGCTTTCTTT. Its translation is CASSQIAGGSEAFF. The chain combines TRBV23-1 with TRBJ1-1; 7 nucleotides agree with TRBD1. TRBV23-1 belongs to the ORF category, with a function that is uncertain. V lost 2 bases, J lost 8 bases, and 8 bases stayed unmatched. The CDR3 sequence is 14 residues long.